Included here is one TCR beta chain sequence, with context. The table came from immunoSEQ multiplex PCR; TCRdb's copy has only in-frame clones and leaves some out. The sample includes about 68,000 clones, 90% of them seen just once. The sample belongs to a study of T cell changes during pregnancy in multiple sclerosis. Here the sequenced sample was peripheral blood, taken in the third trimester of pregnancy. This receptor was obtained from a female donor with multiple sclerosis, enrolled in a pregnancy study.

The DNA of the CDR3 is TGTGCCAGCAGCACGGGTACAGGTTATGGCTACACCTTC. Protein: CASSTGTGYGYTF. This sequence joins TRBV7-2 and TRBJ1-2, with a tentative D call TRBD1 (5 bases). V was clipped by 5 bases and J by 5 bases, with 12 bases between them. Germline V gives CDR1 SGHTA, CDR2 FQGNSA. The CDR3 is made up of 13 amino acids.